This T cell receptor (beta chain) was obtained from a study of T and B cells in COVID-19 patients. On the study more broadly: Blood was sampled from COVID-19 patients who were either actively infected or recovered. General study points: Symptomatic-phase blood samples from mildly ill patients and early samples from severe cases were scarce. Active COVID-19 showed highly clonal TRB repertoires; recovery showed diversity and richness above healthy donors.

In its sample, this clonotype ranks as medium-sized. The target antigen is unknown. TRB rearrangements were amplified by multiplex PCR with BIOMED2 TRB-A/B primers. TCRdb reprocessed the multiplex PCR reads with MiXCR, giving one entry per CDR3 protein. Of about 5,400 distinct CDR3 sequences listed, 25% to 30% are singletons. Per the germline V gene, CDR1 is LNHNV and CDR2 is YYDKDF (reference sequence). J lost 6 bases, V lost 3 bases, and 1 base had no gene match. This CDR3 has 14 residues. Each TRB amplification used about 250-550 ng of genomic DNA from blood. This clonotype was sampled from a human donor with active COVID-19. V is TRBV15 and J is TRBJ2-2; TRBD1 aligns across 10 bases. Sequenced input: blood. DNA of the CDR3: TGTGCCACCAGCAGCGGACAGGGGGCCGGGGAGCTGTTTTTT. Protein sequence: CATSSGQGAGELFF.